These 30 T cell receptor beta chains came from one sample sequenced in a study of neoadjuvant anti-PD-1 for oral cavity cancer. Profiled with immunoSEQ multiplex PCR; TCRdb holds only in-frame clones, not every one. This table holds approximately 15,000 clones, 60% to 80% found once. The sample consisted of PBMCs, taken before nivolumab (anti-PD-1) treatment. The source of these receptors is a person between 40 and 85 years old with oral cavity squamous cell carcinoma.

V and J are TRBV5-1 and TRBJ2-1; the D gene is possibly TRBD1 (6 bases). Germline values: CDR1 SGHRS, CDR2 YFSETQ. The CDR3 loop spans 15 amino acids. Deletions cut 1 base from V and 5 bases from J, with 13 bases between. CDR3 residues: CASSLSGETDNEQFF. The CDR3 DNA reads TGCGCCAGCAGCTTGTCAGGGGAAACGGACAATGAGCAGTTCTTC.

The chain has TRBV7-9 and TRBJ2-3; D unresolved. Germline V gene sequence: CDR1 SEHNR, CDR2 FQNEAQ (reference sequence). Trimming stripped 1 base from V and 1 base from J, with 3 bases between. The CDR3 has 13 amino acids. The CDR3 here is CASSLDGTDTQYF. CDR3 coding DNA: TGTGCCAGCAGCTTAGATGGCACAGATACGCAGTATTTT.

The genes are TRBV5-4 and TRBJ1-1, with 9 bases aligning to TRBD1. The ends lost 5 bases at V and 1 base at J; junction bases unmatched: 6. The CDR3 extends over 15 amino acids. Looked up from germline, CDR1 is SGHNT and CDR2 is YYREEE (reference sequence). The CDR3: CASRPGQGTNTEAFF. The CDR3, as DNA: TGTGCCAGCAGACCCGGACAGGGGACGAACACTGAAGCTTTCTTT.

This chain connects TRBV7-8 to TRBJ2-7; D not certain. CDR3 length equals 14 residues. CDR1 and CDR2 (germline): SGHVS, FQNEAQ. Trimming took 4 bases from V and 3 from J, leaving 13 bases between them. CDR3: CASSSLVGIYEQYF. The CDR3 nucleotides read TGTGCCAGCAGCTCCCTAGTAGGGATCTACGAGCAGTACTTC.

This clone was found a few times. The rearrangement joins TRBV5-1 to TRBJ1-2; a possible D gene is TRBD1 (5 bases). V lost 7 bases to trimming and J lost 6 bases, with 19 bases between them. The CDR3 consists of 14 residues. From germline, CDR1 is SGHRS and CDR2 YFSETQ. Here the CDR3 DNA reads TGCGCCAGCGGAAAACTGGGGGTTTCTAATGGCTACACCTTC. This gives the protein CASGKLGVSNGYTF.

This clone was detected only a few times. This sequence joins TRBV4-1 and TRBJ2-7; TRBD2 aligns across 8 bases. CDR3 length: 15 residues. With V trimmed by 4 bases and J by 2 bases, 7 bases remained unmatched. Germline V gene lookup returns CDR1 MGHRA and CDR2 YSYEKL. The DNA of the CDR3 is TGCGCCAGCAGCCCCCCGCTAGCGGGTCCCTACGAGCAGTACTTC. Residues: CASSPPLAGPYEQYF.

This rearrangement joins TRBV11-2 to TRBJ2-3, with D tentatively TRBD1 (5 bases). The V end lost 2 bases, the J end lost 4 bases, and 10 bases lay between the germline ends. The CDR3 is 14 residues long. The germline CDR1 and CDR2 sequences are SGHAT and FQNNGV. The CDR3: CASSLQGRSDTQYF. The CDR3, as DNA: TGTGCCAGCAGCTTACAGGGTCGGTCAGATACGCAGTATTTT.

The V gene is TRBV4-1, the J gene TRBJ2-7, with 7 bases fitting TRBD1. The CDR3 covers 13 residues. V lost 3 bases and J lost 3; bases outside the gene matches: 2. The V gene's germline CDR1 is MGHRA and CDR2 YSYEKL. The CDR3 region has the DNA TGCGCCAGCAGCCAGACAGGGTACTACGAGCAGTACTTC. Protein sequence: CASSQTGYYEQYF.

V usage is TRBV14 and J usage is TRBJ2-1, with 10 bases identical to TRBD1. This CDR3 is built from 15 residues. The V gene's germline CDR1 is SGHDN and CDR2 FVKESK. Trimming removed 5 bases from V and 7 bases from J; junction bases left unmatched: 8. Here the CDR3 reads CASSSTGGAGNEQFF. CDR3 coding DNA: TGTGCCAGCAGCTCGACAGGGGGCGCGGGTAATGAGCAGTTCTTC.

V usage is TRBV7-2 and J usage is TRBJ2-2; a weak D match, TRBD1 (6 bases). V was pared by 3 bases and J by 1 base, with 12 bases between. CDR3 size: 16 residues. Germline V gene lookup returns CDR1 SGHTA and CDR2 FQGNSA. The CDR3 loop is CASSFTGTMNTGELFF. CDR3 nucleotides: TGTGCCAGCAGCTTTACCGGGACAATGAACACCGGGGAGCTGTTTTTT.

The chain is built from TRBV6-5 and TRBJ1-3; perhaps TRBD1 as D (5 bases). Germline loops: CDR1 MNHEY, CDR2 SVGAGI. CDR3 size: 15 residues. V lost 6 bases and J 4 bases, leaving 16 bases between the germline ends. CDR3 DNA sequence: TGTGCCAGCAGCCCCGGGGCAGGGAGGGGAAACACCATATATTTT. It encodes CASSPGAGRGNTIYF.

The rearrangement links TRBV5-4 to TRBJ1-3; 7 positions match TRBD1. CDR1 and CDR2 (germline): SGHNT, YYREEE (reference sequence). The CDR3 extends over 16 amino acids. The V gene end was trimmed by 3 bases and the J gene end by 0 bases; junction bases not matched to a gene: 6. CDR3 in DNA: TGTGCCAGCAGCTCGGGACAGATCCTCTCTGGAAACACCATATATTTT. Its translation: CASSSGQILSGNTIYF.

The gene calls are TRBV19 and TRBJ2-5, with a possible D match to TRBD1 (6 bases). V was cut by 5 bases and J by 4 bases, with 11 bases left in between. CDR1 and CDR2 from the germline V gene are LNHDA and SQIVND (reference sequence). This CDR3 spans 13 amino acids. The CDR3 is CASSSQGGETQYF. The CDR3 nucleotides read TGTGCCAGTAGTTCACAGGGTGGAGAGACCCAGTACTTC.

The chain uses TRBV4-1 and TRBJ1-1, with 7 bases that match TRBD1. Germline CDR1 is MGHRA and CDR2 is YSYEKL. V was clipped by 3 bases and J by 8 bases; unmatched bases: 18. CDR3 size: 17 residues. The DNA for the CDR3 is TGCGCCAGCAGCCATGCCAGGGGGATAGAGTCAGGCGGAGAAGCTTTCTTT. Translation: CASSHARGIESGGEAFF.

This sequence joins TRBV5-1 and TRBJ1-4, with 7 bases that match TRBD1. Germline lookup yields CDR1 SGHRS and CDR2 YFSETQ. The CDR3 runs to 16 residues. The J segment lost 8 bases and the V segment lost 1 base, leaving 11 bases of the junction unmatched. The DNA for the CDR3 is TGCGCCAGCAGCTTGTTGGCAGGGGGAGATCCCGAAAAACTGTTTTTT. This sequence encodes CASSLLAGGDPEKLFF.

The chain links TRBV5-1 to TRBJ2-5, with 7 nucleotides matching TRBD1. Germline CDR1 is SGHRS and CDR2 is YFSETQ. The CDR3 runs 14 residues. After removal of 4 bases from V and 5 bases from J, the junction contained 8 bases not matched to a gene. The CDR3 loop reads CASSAGQVRETQYF. The CDR3 nucleotides read TGCGCCAGCAGCGCCGGACAGGTTCGGGAGACCCAGTACTTC. Using reference TRBV5-1 and TRBJ2-5 for the parts outside the CDR3, the full variable domain is KAGVTQTPRYLIKTRGQQVTLSCSPISGHRSVSWYQQTPGQGLQFLFEYFSETQRNKGNFPGRFSGRQFSNSRSEMNVSTLELGDSALYLCASSAGQVRETQYFGPGTRLLVL.

V usage is TRBV9 and J usage is TRBJ1-1; D ambiguous. The CDR3 extends over 12 amino acids. Germline V lookup: CDR1 SGDLS, CDR2 YYNGEE. V was clipped by 3 bases and J by 7 bases, with 10 bases between them. CDR3 nucleotides: TGTGCCAGCAGCGAGCCGGTGGTTGAAGCTTTCTTT. This sequence encodes CASSEPVVEAFF.

This clone was seen once. The chain carries TRBV18 and TRBJ2-7, with TRBD1 identical over 7 bases. Per germline, CDR1 KGHSH and CDR2 LQKENI. This CDR3 has 16 residues. J gave up 0 bases and V 4 bases, and 9 bases lay outside the gene matches. As DNA, the CDR3 is TGTGCCAGCTCACGAAGGGACAGCCTTAGCTCCTACGAGCAGTACTTC. Protein: CASSRRDSLSSYEQYF.

V usage is TRBV6-6 and J usage is TRBJ2-5; no clear D. The V end lost 1 base, the J end lost 2 bases, and 2 bases lay between the germline ends. Germline V lookup: CDR1 MNHNY, CDR2 SVGAGI (reference sequence). The CDR3 runs to 12 residues. CDR3 nucleotide sequence: TGTGCCAGCAGTTACTTGCAAGAGACCCAGTACTTC. Protein product: CASSYLQETQYF.

This clone was recorded a few times. The rearrangement links TRBV5-1 to TRBJ1-3; the match to TRBD1 covers 8 bases. With 4 bases clipped from V and 2 bases from J, the junction kept 8 bases outside the gene matches. This CDR3 spans 16 amino acids. Germline loops: CDR1 SGHRS, CDR2 YFSETQ. Here the CDR3 reads CASSPPLTGAGNTIYF. CDR3 DNA: TGCGCCAGCAGCCCTCCGCTGACAGGGGCTGGAAACACCATATATTTT.

The chain links TRBV6-1 to TRBJ2-1, with D tentatively TRBD1 or TRBD2 (6 bases each). The CDR3 contains 16 residues. Per the germline V gene, CDR1 is MNHNS and CDR2 is SASEGT. The V gene lost 2 bases and the J gene lost 7 bases, with 18 bases spanning the gap. CDR3 sequence reads: CASSEIEGGFGNEQFF. The CDR3 DNA follows: TGTGCCAGCAGTGAAATAGAGGGGGGCTTTGGGAATGAGCAGTTCTTC.

The chain is built from TRBV28 and TRBJ2-7; D is unclear. The CDR3 loop spans 15 amino acids. Germline V gives CDR1 MDHEN, CDR2 SYDVKM. V lost 5 bases and J 1 base, leaving 15 bases between the germline ends. CDR3: CASSGVKTESYEQYF. Here the CDR3 DNA reads TGTGCCAGCAGTGGGGTTAAGACGGAGTCCTACGAGCAGTACTTC.

This clone counts as large (0.1 to 1%). The genes are TRBV7-9 and TRBJ2-5, with D possibly TRBD2 on 6 matching bases. There are 13 residues in the CDR3. V was trimmed by 3 bases and J by 6 bases, leaving 11 bases between them. CDR1 is SEHNR, CDR2 FQNEAQ, per germline (reference sequence). CDR3 residues: CASSFGGVKTQYF. In DNA, the CDR3 is TGTGCCAGCAGCTTCGGCGGGGTGAAGACCCAGTACTTC.

The count of this clone is one. The chain employs TRBV10-3 and TRBJ1-4; 10 bases map to TRBD1. CDR3 length equals 15 residues. Germline V gives CDR1 ENHRY, CDR2 SYGVKD. The ends lost 2 bases at V and 5 bases at J; junction bases unmatched: 2. The CDR3 DNA follows: TGTGCCATCAGTGAGCCGGGACAGGGGAATGAAAAACTGTTTTTT. Translating gives CAISEPGQGNEKLFF.

The chain couples TRBV2 to TRBJ2-5; D might be TRBD1 (6 bases). Germline-derived CDR1 and CDR2 are SNHLY and FYNNEI. Trimming took 6 bases from V and 3 from J, leaving 17 bases between them. CDR3 length: 15 amino acids. The CDR3 DNA sequence: TGTGCCAGCAGCGCCCAGCGAGGGGGAAAAGAGACCCAGTACTTC. Amino acids: CASSAQRGGKETQYF.

Here the CDR3 reads CASSRTPGRVDTDTQYF. DNA for the CDR3: TGTGCCAGCAGCCGCACCCCCGGCAGGGTGGACACAGATACGCAGTATTTT. The V call is TRBV27, the J call TRBJ2-3; possible D gene TRBD1, 5 bases. This CDR3 spans 17 amino acids. The V end lost 6 bases, the J end lost 2 bases, and 21 bases lay between the germline ends. Germline V lookup: CDR1 MNHEY, CDR2 SMNVEV (reference sequence).

CDR3 bases: TGTGCCAGCAGCGCATCCGGAGAGAGCTACAATGAGCAGTTCTTC. The encoded protein is CASSASGESYNEQFF. This rearrangement joins TRBV9 to TRBJ2-1; D uncertain. CDR3 size: 15 residues. The ends were cut back, 3 bases at V and 3 bases at J, with 13 bases in the middle. Germline values: CDR1 SGDLS, CDR2 YYNGEE.

This clone was detected only a few times. V is TRBV4-1 and J is TRBJ2-5; 7 bases agree with TRBD2. The germline CDR1 and CDR2 sequences are MGHRA and YSYEKL. Trimming took 0 bases from V and 0 from J; bases not matched to a gene: 7. The CDR3 length is 17 residues. CDR3 residues: CASSQDVSGANQETQYF. The CDR3 coding sequence is TGCGCCAGCAGCCAAGATGTAAGCGGGGCCAACCAAGAGACCCAGTACTTC.

The chain carries TRBV7-3 and TRBJ1-1, with TRBD1 matching over 10 bases. This CDR3 contains 14 residues. J lost 5 bases, V lost 6 bases, and 6 bases had no gene match. Germline V CDR1 and CDR2: SGHTA, FQGTGA. As DNA, the CDR3 is TGTGCCAGCAGGGAGACAGGGGGCGTTACTGAAGCTTTCTTT. Protein product: CASRETGGVTEAFF. The whole variable domain, remainder taken from reference TRBV7-3 and TRBJ1-1, is GAGVSQTPSNKVTEKGKYVELRCDPISGHTALYWYRQSLGQGPEFLIYFQGTGAADDSGLPNDRFFAVRPEGSVSTLKIQRTERGDSAVYLCASRETGGVTEAFFGQGTRLTVV.

This chain joins TRBV30 and TRBJ2-5; 15 nucleotides line up with TRBD2. After removal of 2 bases from V and 7 bases from J, the junction contained 8 bases not matched to a gene. The CDR3 runs 16 residues. Germline V gives CDR1 GTSNPN, CDR2 SVGIG (reference sequence). This chain's CDR3 is CAWSPWTSGRAATQYF. The CDR3, as DNA: TGTGCCTGGAGTCCATGGACTAGCGGGAGGGCCGCGACCCAGTACTTC.